These 32 T cell receptor beta chains were all obtained from the same sample, sequenced in a study of T cells after yellow fever vaccination. MiXCR, applied by TCRdb to the 5' RACE reads, yields one record per CDR3 protein. The profile shows approximately 70,000 distinct CDR3 sequences, 6.5% of them singletons. The sample was CD8+ T cells sorted from PBMCs, taken around 45 days after the first yellow fever vaccination. The receptors shown here come from a man between 18 and 29 years old who received the YFV17D yellow fever vaccine.

This clonotype appeared a few times. The chain recombines TRBV5-1 with TRBJ2-2; 11 bases agree with TRBD2. This CDR3 is built from 18 residues. CDR1 and CDR2 from the germline V gene are SGHRS and YFSETQ. Trimming took 5 bases from V and 1 from J; bases not matched to a gene: 10. CDR3 sequence (DNA): TGCGCCAGCAGTTTTGCCGCTACTAGCGGGGGGAACACCGGGGAGCTGTTTTTT. This translates into CASSFAATSGGNTGELFF. Variable domain in full (rest from reference TRBV5-1 and TRBJ2-2): KAGVTQTPRYLIKTRGQQVTLSCSPISGHRSVSWYQQTPGQGLQFLFEYFSETQRNKGNFPGRFSGRQFSNSRSEMNVSTLELGDSALYLCASSFAATSGGNTGELFFGEGSRLTVL.

This clonotype was recorded at least ten times. The chain employs TRBV6-1 and TRBJ2-3; D gene unclear. This CDR3 comprises 15 residues. Germline assignment: CDR1 MNHNS and CDR2 SASEGT. V lost 6 bases, J lost 2 bases, and 15 bases lay in between. This chain's CDR3 is CASRRVSGFTDTQYF. DNA of the CDR3: TGTGCCAGCAGAAGAGTCAGTGGTTTCACAGATACGCAGTATTTT.

This clonotype appeared many times. This chain connects TRBV12-3 or TRBV12-4 to TRBJ2-7; D gene uncertain. This CDR3 contains 14 residues. V was pared by 2 bases and J by 2 bases, with 10 bases between. In DNA form, the CDR3 reads TGTGCCAGCAGTTTAACGTCATCTCCCTACGAGCAGTACTTC. Translation: CASSLTSSPYEQYF.

The chain couples TRBV12-3 or TRBV12-4 to TRBJ1-4; 9 positions agree with TRBD1. The CDR3 extends over 14 amino acids. Trimming cost V 4 bases and J 8 bases; bases outside gene matches: 5. The CDR3 sequence: CASSSGTGREKLFF. CDR3 nucleotide sequence: TGTGCCAGCAGTTCGGGGACAGGGAGGGAAAAACTGTTTTTT.

This clonotype was recorded at least ten times. The chain employs TRBV12-3 or TRBV12-4 and TRBJ2-5; perhaps D is TRBD1 or TRBD2 (5 bases each). The V end was cut by 6 bases, the J end by 2 bases, with 19 bases between. CDR3 length: 16 residues. The CDR3 bases are TGTGCCAGCAGCATTAGGGACGGACCCGATCAAGAGACCCAGTACTTC. Protein: CASSIRDGPDQETQYF.

Comment on this clonotype: A junction end diverges from the germline sequence, so it may reflect a read error. The chain links TRBV4-1 to TRBJ1-2; 9 nucleotides align to TRBD1. Looked up from germline, CDR1 is MGHRA and CDR2 is YSYEKL. CDR3 length: 16 amino acids. The CDR3 loop reads CVSSQDLGQGYYGYTF. The DNA for the CDR3 is TGCGTCAGCAGCCAAGATTTAGGACAGGGGTACTATGGCTACACCTTC.

In the case of this clonotype: A much larger clone is a single base away; this may be a read error. The chain uses TRBV7-2 and TRBJ1-5; 9 bases are shared with TRBD1. Trimming cost V 7 bases and J 6 bases; bases outside gene matches: 4. CDR1 SGHTA and CDR2 FQGNSA come from the germline V gene. The CDR3 is 13 amino acids. The CDR3 DNA reads as TGTGCCAGCACCCGGGACAGGGTTCAGCCCCAGCATTTT. As protein: CASTRDRVQPQHF.

This clonotype was recorded many times. This chain links TRBV10-3 with TRBJ2-5; 10 positions agree with TRBD2. V was pared by 5 bases and J by 4 bases, with 16 bases of the junction left unmatched. The CDR3 totals 18 residues. Germline loops: CDR1 ENHRY, CDR2 SYGVKD. Written as DNA, the CDR3 is TGTGCCATCAGTACAATCGGGCTAGCGGGGGCCGGAGGAGAGACCCAGTACTTC. Protein product: CAISTIGLAGAGGETQYF.

This clonotype was counted at least ten times. The V call is TRBV14, the J call TRBJ1-1; D gene uncertain. The CDR3 spans 14 residues. Trimming cost V 3 bases and J 4 bases, with 12 bases left between them. Germline loops: CDR1 SGHDN, CDR2 FVKESK. Written as DNA, the CDR3 is TGTGCCAGCAGCCACAATCGGGTTGCCACTGAAGCTTTCTTT. Encoded protein: CASSHNRVATEAFF.

This chain joins TRBV5-1 and TRBJ2-2, with D hard to call. Germline V CDR1 and CDR2: SGHRS, YFSETQ. The CDR3 is 14 residues long. Deletions cut 2 bases from V and 1 base from J, with 6 bases between. Here the CDR3 reads CASSFGQNTGELFF. CDR3 bases: TGCGCCAGCAGCTTTGGGCAGAACACCGGGGAGCTGTTTTTT. Drawing the rest from reference TRBV5-1 and TRBJ2-2, the complete variable domain is KAGVTQTPRYLIKTRGQQVTLSCSPISGHRSVSWYQQTPGQGLQFLFEYFSETQRNKGNFPGRFSGRQFSNSRSEMNVSTLELGDSALYLCASSFGQNTGELFFGEGSRLTVL.

V is TRBV6-5 and J is TRBJ2-6; TRBD1 might be the D (5 bases). The germline V and J ends were trimmed by 0 bases and 12 bases, with 12 bases remaining between them. Germline loops: CDR1 MNHEY, CDR2 SVGAGI. There are 14 residues in the CDR3. The CDR3: CASSYSKQAPVLTF. In DNA, the CDR3 is TGTGCCAGCAGTTACTCGAAACAGGCCCCCGTCCTGACTTTC.

The V gene is TRBV9, the J gene TRBJ2-3; weak D call: TRBD1 (6 bases). Germline values: CDR1 SGDLS, CDR2 YYNGEE. Trimming pared 4 bases from V and 0 bases from J, leaving 12 bases between. The CDR3 length is 15 residues. For the CDR3, the DNA is TGTGCCAGCAGCCCAGGCAGGGGTAGCACAGATACGCAGTATTTT. The encoded protein is CASSPGRGSTDTQYF.

This clonotype was detected many times. The V and J genes are TRBV4-3 and TRBJ2-7; 8 bases agree with TRBD2. The CDR3 is 14 amino acids. V lost 4 bases to trimming and J lost 4 bases; unmatched junction nucleotides: 6. Per the germline V gene, CDR1 is LGHNA and CDR2 is YSLEER. CDR3 sequence: CASSPRGGEYEQYF. The CDR3 region has the DNA TGCGCCAGCAGCCCCCGGGGGGGGGAATACGAGCAGTACTTC.

This clonotype has at least ten counts. The chain uses TRBV20-1 and TRBJ1-1; D is uncertain. The CDR3 covers 14 residues. Germline V gene data show CDR1 as DFQATT and CDR2 as SNEGSKA (reference sequence). V lost 2 bases and J lost 1, with 11 bases in between. The CDR3 nucleotides are TGCAGTGCTAGACCCGGGCTTTGGAACACTGAAGCTTTCTTT. This sequence encodes CSARPGLWNTEAFF.

This clonotype came up many times. V usage is TRBV24-1 and J usage is TRBJ2-1, with TRBD2 matching 8 bases. The CDR3 spans 17 residues. V lost 3 bases and J lost 0; bases outside the gene matches: 6. Per the germline V gene, CDR1 is KGHDR and CDR2 is SFDVKD. This chain's CDR3 is CATSDKLAGSSYNEQFF. The DNA of the CDR3 is TGTGCCACCAGTGATAAATTAGCGGGGAGCTCCTACAATGAGCAGTTCTTC.

This sequence joins TRBV29-1 and TRBJ2-1, with no clear D. CDR3 length: 11 amino acids. Trimming left V 6 bases short and J 3 bases short, with 6 bases between. Germline lookup yields CDR1 SQVTM and CDR2 ANQGSEA. CDR3 coding DNA: TGCAGCGTCCTAAACTACAATGAGCAGTTCTTC. This sequence encodes CSVLNYNEQFF.

This clonotype was detected only a few times. The J gene is TRBJ1-4, the V gene TRBV29-1, with D hard to call. The germline V and J ends were trimmed by 4 bases and 5 bases, with 8 bases remaining between them. The germline V gene has CDR1 SQVTM and CDR2 ANQGSEA. The CDR3 is made up of 12 amino acids. The CDR3 DNA reads as TGCAGCGTTGGGGCTGGCAATGAAAAACTGTTTTTT. Translated: CSVGAGNEKLFF.

This clonotype was seen at least ten times. This rearrangement joins TRBV12-3 or TRBV12-4 to TRBJ2-7; TRBD1 or TRBD2 may be the D gene (6 bases each). The CDR3 is 14 amino acids. V dropped 9 bases and J dropped 2 bases, with 17 bases sitting between them. This CDR3 reads CASKGGKWAYEQYV. Here the CDR3 DNA reads TGTGCCAGTAAAGGGGGGAAATGGGCCTACGAGCAGTACGTC.

This clonotype occurred many times. The chain is built from TRBV6-5 and TRBJ1-1, with 10 bases identical to TRBD1. Germline V gene data show CDR1 as MNHEY and CDR2 as SVGAGI. Losses at the gene ends were 0 bases for V and 3 bases for J; bases not matched to a gene: 1. This CDR3 is built from 15 residues. In nucleotides, the CDR3 is TGTGCCAGCAGTTACTCGACAGGGGGCCACACTGAAGCTTTCTTT. This codes for CASSYSTGGHTEAFF.

This clonotype was recorded at least ten times. The V call is TRBV5-6, the J call TRBJ2-7; perhaps D is TRBD1 or TRBD2 (5 bases each). Trimming removed 2 bases at V and 3 bases at J, with 12 bases between. Per the germline V gene, CDR1 is SGHDT and CDR2 is YYEEEE. This CDR3 has 14 residues. Here the CDR3 DNA reads TGTGCCAGCAGCTTACCGGGGCTATTCTACGAGCAGTACTTC. Encoded protein: CASSLPGLFYEQYF.

This clonotype was seen ten or more times. This chain links TRBV11-1 with TRBJ2-6, with D tentatively TRBD1 or TRBD2 (5 bases each). CDR3 length equals 20 residues. Trimming removed 1 base from V and 0 bases from J, with 19 bases in between. The germline V gene encodes CDR1 SGHAT and CDR2 FQDESV (reference sequence). The CDR3 protein is CASSLGDQIVLFSGANVLTF. The CDR3 DNA reads TGTGCCAGCAGCTTAGGGGACCAAATTGTTTTATTCTCTGGGGCCAACGTCCTGACTTTC.

This clonotype was detected only a few times. The chain employs TRBV4-2 and TRBJ1-6; no clear D gene. The CDR3 extends over 15 amino acids. V shed 5 bases and J shed 0 bases, with 8 bases lying between them. The germline gives CDR1 LGHNA, CDR2 YNFKEQ. The CDR3 DNA is TGTGCCAGCAGCACAGTGAGCTCCTATAATTCACCCCTCCACTTT. Translation gives CASSTVSSYNSPLHF.

This clonotype has a handful of counts. The chain combines TRBV12-3 or TRBV12-4 with TRBJ1-2, with TRBD1 as a possible D gene (6 bases). CDR3 size: 13 residues. V lost 6 bases and J lost 7, with 15 bases in between. The DNA for the CDR3 is TGTGCCAGCAGCCCGACAGGTGACGGTGGCTACACCTTC. It yields the protein CASSPTGDGGYTF.

The chain carries TRBV29-1 and TRBJ1-3; 7 positions match TRBD1. Losses at the gene ends were 4 bases for V and 8 bases for J; bases not matched to a gene: 14. The CDR3 has 15 amino acids. Looked up from germline, CDR1 is SQVTM and CDR2 is ANQGSEA. The CDR3 coding sequence is TGCAGCGTTGTCCGGAGGGGCGTCAGGGGGGACACCATATATTTT. The encoded protein is CSVVRRGVRGDTIYF.

This clonotype showed up many times. V is TRBV12-3 or TRBV12-4 and J is TRBJ1-1; tentatively, D is TRBD1 (6 bases). V was shortened by 5 bases and J by 8 bases, with 15 bases between the two germline ends. The CDR3 has 13 residues. The CDR3: CASSLGGKREAFF. CDR3 in DNA: TGTGCCAGCAGTCTCGGGGGCAAAAGGGAAGCTTTCTTT.

This clonotype has a count of ten or more. The gene calls are TRBV7-9 and TRBJ1-1, with D hard to call. The CDR3 sequence is 14 residues long. V lost 1 base and J 1 base, leaving 7 bases between the germline ends. Germline CDR1 and CDR2: SEHNR and FQNEAQ (reference sequence). The CDR3 DNA is TGTGCCAGCAGCTTAGATTCAGGGAACACTGAAGCTTTCTTT. This translates into CASSLDSGNTEAFF.

This clonotype has a count of ten or more. The chain couples TRBV7-3 to TRBJ2-1; 8 positions agree with TRBD1. The germline CDR1 and CDR2 sequences are SGHTA and FQGTGA. With 4 bases clipped from V and 10 bases from J, the junction kept 6 bases outside the gene matches. The CDR3 runs 13 residues. CDR3 sequence: CASSWGQVGEQFF. The CDR3, as DNA: TGTGCCAGCAGCTGGGGACAGGTTGGGGAGCAGTTCTTC. Complete variable domain (other parts from reference TRBV7-3 and TRBJ2-1): GAGVSQTPSNKVTEKGKYVELRCDPISGHTALYWYRQSLGQGPEFLIYFQGTGAADDSGLPNDRFFAVRPEGSVSTLKIQRTERGDSAVYLCASSWGQVGEQFFGPGTRLTVL.

The rearrangement uses TRBV3-1 and TRBJ1-2; D perhaps matches TRBD1 (6 bases). The CDR3 has 13 residues. CDR1 is LGHDT and CDR2 is YNNKEL in the germline V gene (reference sequence). V lost 1 base to trimming and J lost 8 bases, with 11 bases between them. CDR3 sequence reads: CASSQVDSTGYTF. CDR3 nucleotide sequence: TGTGCCAGCAGCCAAGTGGACAGTACCGGCTACACCTTC.

There are many counts of this clonotype. The chain employs TRBV14 and TRBJ2-7; D not resolved. Trimming stripped 8 bases from V and 6 bases from J, with 14 bases between. The CDR3 has 12 residues. Germline CDR1 is SGHDN and CDR2 is FVKESK. In DNA form, the CDR3 reads TGTGCCAGCGTTATGTCTGCACTCGAGCAGTACGTC. As protein: CASVMSALEQYV.

This clonotype occurred many times. The chain carries TRBV7-2 and TRBJ1-5; 7 bases are a match to TRBD1. Trimming cost V 5 bases and J 7 bases; bases outside gene matches: 14. The CDR3 consists of 16 residues. CDR1 and CDR2 from the germline V gene are SGHTA and FQGNSA. CDR3 residues: CASSLTGWERDQPQHF. CDR3 coding DNA: TGTGCCAGCAGCCTGACAGGGTGGGAGCGCGACCAGCCCCAGCATTTT.

The chain joins TRBV6-2 or TRBV6-3 to TRBJ1-2; D not resolved. CDR1 is MNHEY, CDR2 SVGEGT, per germline. V dropped 2 bases and J dropped 8 bases, with 12 bases sitting between them. The CDR3 sequence is 13 residues long. CDR3 loop: CASSYRSQIGYTF. In DNA, the CDR3 is TGTGCCAGCAGTTACCGGTCCCAGATCGGCTACACCTTC.

There are many counts of this clonotype. The chain couples TRBV3-1 to TRBJ1-5; D gene ambiguous. V was trimmed by 0 bases and J by 6 bases, leaving 12 bases between them. Germline V gene sequence: CDR1 LGHDT, CDR2 YNNKEL (reference sequence). There are 15 residues in the CDR3. The chain's CDR3 is CASSQEIREGQPQHF. The CDR3 DNA reads TGTGCCAGCAGCCAAGAAATTAGGGAGGGTCAGCCCCAGCATTTT.